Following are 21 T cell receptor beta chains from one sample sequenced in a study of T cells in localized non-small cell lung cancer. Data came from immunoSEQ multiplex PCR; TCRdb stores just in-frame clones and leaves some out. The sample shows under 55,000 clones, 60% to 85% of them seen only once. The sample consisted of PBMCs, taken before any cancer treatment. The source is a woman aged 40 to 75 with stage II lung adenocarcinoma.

This CDR3 reads CASSFLEGLNTEAFF. The CDR3 bases are TGTGCCAGCAGTTTTTTAGAGGGCCTGAACACTGAAGCTTTCTTT. V gene TRBV28 combines with J gene TRBJ1-1; the D is unclear. V shed 3 bases and J shed 0 bases, with 11 bases lying between them. The CDR3 sequence is 15 residues long. Germline CDR1 reads MDHEN; CDR2 reads SYDVKM.

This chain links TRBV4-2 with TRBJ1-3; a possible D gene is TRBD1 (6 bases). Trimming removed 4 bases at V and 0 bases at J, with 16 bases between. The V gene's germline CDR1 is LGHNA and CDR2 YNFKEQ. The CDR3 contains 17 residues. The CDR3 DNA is TGTGCCAGCAGCCTTCTGGAGGGGGGCGACTCTGGAAACACCATATATTTT. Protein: CASSLLEGGDSGNTIYF.

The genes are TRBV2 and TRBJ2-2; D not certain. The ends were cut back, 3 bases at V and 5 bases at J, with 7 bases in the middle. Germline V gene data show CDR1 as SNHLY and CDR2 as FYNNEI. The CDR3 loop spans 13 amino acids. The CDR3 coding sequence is TGTGCCAGCAGTGAGTACCCTACCGGGGAGCTGTTTTTT. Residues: CASSEYPTGELFF.

The CDR3 bases are TGTGCCAGCAGTGCATACAGGGGGTCCTCCTACGAGCAGTACTTC. Translated, it gives CASSAYRGSSYEQYF. The chain employs TRBV2 and TRBJ2-7, with TRBD1 identical over 8 bases. The CDR3 sequence is 15 residues long. In germline, CDR1 is SNHLY, CDR2 FYNNEI. The J segment lost 0 bases and the V segment lost 4 bases, leaving 5 bases of the junction unmatched.

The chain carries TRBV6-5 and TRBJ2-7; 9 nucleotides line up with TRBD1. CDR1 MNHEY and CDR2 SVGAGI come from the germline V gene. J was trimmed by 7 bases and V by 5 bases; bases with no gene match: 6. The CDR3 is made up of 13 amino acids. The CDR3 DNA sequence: TGTGCCAGCAGTCCAACGGGACAGGGAGAGCAGTACTTC. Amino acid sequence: CASSPTGQGEQYF.

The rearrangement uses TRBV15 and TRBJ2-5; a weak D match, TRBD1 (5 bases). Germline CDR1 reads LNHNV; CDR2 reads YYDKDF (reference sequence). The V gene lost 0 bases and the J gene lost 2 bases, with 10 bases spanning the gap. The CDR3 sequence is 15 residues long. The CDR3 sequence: CATSRDSRQQETQYF. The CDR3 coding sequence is TGTGCCACCAGCAGAGATTCCAGACAGCAAGAGACCCAGTACTTC.

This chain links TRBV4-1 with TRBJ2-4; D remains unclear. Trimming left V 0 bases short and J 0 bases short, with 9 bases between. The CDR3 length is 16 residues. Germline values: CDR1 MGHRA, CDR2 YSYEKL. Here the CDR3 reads CASSQELGLAKNIQYF. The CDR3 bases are TGCGCCAGCAGCCAAGAGTTAGGATTAGCCAAAAACATTCAGTACTTC.

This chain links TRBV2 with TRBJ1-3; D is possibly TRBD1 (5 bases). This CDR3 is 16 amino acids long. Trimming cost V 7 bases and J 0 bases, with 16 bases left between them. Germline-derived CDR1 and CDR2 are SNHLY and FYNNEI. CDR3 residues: CASKDTGGLSGNTIYF. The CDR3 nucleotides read TGTGCCAGCAAGGACACCGGGGGTCTCTCTGGAAACACCATATATTTT.

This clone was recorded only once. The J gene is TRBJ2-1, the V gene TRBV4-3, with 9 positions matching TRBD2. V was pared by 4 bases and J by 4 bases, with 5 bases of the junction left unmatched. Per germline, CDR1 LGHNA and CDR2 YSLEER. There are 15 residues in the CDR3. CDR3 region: CASSRGLAEYNEQFF. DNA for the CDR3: TGCGCCAGCAGCCGGGGACTAGCAGAGTACAATGAGCAGTTCTTC.

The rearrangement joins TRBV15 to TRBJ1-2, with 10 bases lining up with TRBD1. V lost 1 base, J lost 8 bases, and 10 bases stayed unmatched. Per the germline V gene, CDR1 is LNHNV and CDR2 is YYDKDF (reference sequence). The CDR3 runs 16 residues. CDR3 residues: CATSRVASGTGEGYTF. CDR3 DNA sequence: TGTGCCACCAGCAGAGTCGCCTCCGGGACAGGGGAAGGCTACACCTTC.

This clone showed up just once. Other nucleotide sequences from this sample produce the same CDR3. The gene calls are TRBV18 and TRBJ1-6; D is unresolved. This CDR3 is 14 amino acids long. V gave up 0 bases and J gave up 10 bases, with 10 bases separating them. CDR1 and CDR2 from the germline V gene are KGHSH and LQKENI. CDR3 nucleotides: TGTGCCAGCTCACCACCGATTGCGGGATCACCCCTCCACTTT. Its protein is CASSPPIAGSPLHF.

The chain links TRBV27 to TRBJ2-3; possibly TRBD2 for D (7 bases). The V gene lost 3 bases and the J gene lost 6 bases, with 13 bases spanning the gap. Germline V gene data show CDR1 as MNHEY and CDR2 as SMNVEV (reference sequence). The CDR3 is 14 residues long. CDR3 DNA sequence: TGTGCCAGCAGTTTGGGGGGGGGCGTTGATACGCAGTATTTT. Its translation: CASSLGGGVDTQYF.

CDR3 amino acids: CASRWQGDNEQFF. CDR3 DNA: TGCGCCAGCAGGTGGCAGGGTGACAATGAGCAGTTCTTC. The chain has TRBV5-1 and TRBJ2-1, with D possibly matching TRBD1 (5 bases). This CDR3 has 13 residues. The V end was cut by 5 bases, the J end by 5 bases, with 11 bases between. The germline gives CDR1 SGHRS, CDR2 YFSETQ.

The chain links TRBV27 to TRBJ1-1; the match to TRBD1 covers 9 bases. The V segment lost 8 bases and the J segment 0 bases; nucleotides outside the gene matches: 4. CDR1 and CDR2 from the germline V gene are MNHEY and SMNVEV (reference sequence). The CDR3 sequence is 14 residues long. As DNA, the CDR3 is TGTGCCAGCTTTCGGGACAGGGTGAACACTGAAGCTTTCTTT. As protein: CASFRDRVNTEAFF.

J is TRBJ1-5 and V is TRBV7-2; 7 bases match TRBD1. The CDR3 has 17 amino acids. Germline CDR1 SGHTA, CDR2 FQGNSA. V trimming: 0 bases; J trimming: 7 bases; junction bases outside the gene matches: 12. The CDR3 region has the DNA TGTGCCAGCAGCTTAGCCCCCTGGACAGGCGGAGGACAGCCCCAGCATTTT. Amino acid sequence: CASSLAPWTGGGQPQHF.

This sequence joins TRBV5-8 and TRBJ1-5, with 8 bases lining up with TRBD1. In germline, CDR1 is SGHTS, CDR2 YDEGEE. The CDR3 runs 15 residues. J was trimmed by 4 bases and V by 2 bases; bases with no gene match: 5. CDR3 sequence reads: CASSLDRGSNQPQHF. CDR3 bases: TGTGCCAGCAGCTTAGACAGGGGCTCAAATCAGCCCCAGCATTTT.

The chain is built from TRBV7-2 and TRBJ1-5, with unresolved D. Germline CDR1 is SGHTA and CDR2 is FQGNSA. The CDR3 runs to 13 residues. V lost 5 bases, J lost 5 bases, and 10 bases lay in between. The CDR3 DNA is TGTGCCAGCAGCCAGGACCAACATCAGCCCCAGCATTTT. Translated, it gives CASSQDQHQPQHF.

The CDR3 nucleotides read TGTGCCAGCAGCTCGAATATGATGAACACTGAAGCTTTCTTT. Translated: CASSSNMMNTEAFF. V is TRBV7-9 and J is TRBJ1-1; D remains unclear. The V end was cut by 4 bases, the J end by 0 bases, with 9 bases between. The germline V gene has CDR1 SEHNR and CDR2 FQNEAQ (reference sequence). The CDR3 is 14 residues long.

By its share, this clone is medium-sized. As DNA, the CDR3 is TGTGCCAGCTCACCAAGGAGGGCACTTACTGGGCAGCCCCAGCATTTT. Its protein product is CASSPRRALTGQPQHF. This chain uses TRBV18 with TRBJ1-5, with unresolved D. This CDR3 is built from 16 residues. Germline values: CDR1 KGHSH, CDR2 LQKENI. Between the trimmed V and J ends, which lost 2 bases and 7 bases, there was a span of 18 bases.

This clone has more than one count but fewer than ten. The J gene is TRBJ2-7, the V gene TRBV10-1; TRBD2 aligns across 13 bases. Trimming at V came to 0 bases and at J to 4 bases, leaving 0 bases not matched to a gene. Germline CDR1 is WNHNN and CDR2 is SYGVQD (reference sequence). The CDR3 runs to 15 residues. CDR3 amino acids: CASSESTSGGYEQYF. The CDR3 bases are TGCGCCAGCAGTGAGTCGACTAGCGGGGGGTACGAGCAGTACTTC.

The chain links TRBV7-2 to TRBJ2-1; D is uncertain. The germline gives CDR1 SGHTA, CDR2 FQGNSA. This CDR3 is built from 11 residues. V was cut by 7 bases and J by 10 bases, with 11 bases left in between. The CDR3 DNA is TGTGCCAGCACCCCCCAGGAGGAGCAGTTCTTC. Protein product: CASTPQEEQFF.